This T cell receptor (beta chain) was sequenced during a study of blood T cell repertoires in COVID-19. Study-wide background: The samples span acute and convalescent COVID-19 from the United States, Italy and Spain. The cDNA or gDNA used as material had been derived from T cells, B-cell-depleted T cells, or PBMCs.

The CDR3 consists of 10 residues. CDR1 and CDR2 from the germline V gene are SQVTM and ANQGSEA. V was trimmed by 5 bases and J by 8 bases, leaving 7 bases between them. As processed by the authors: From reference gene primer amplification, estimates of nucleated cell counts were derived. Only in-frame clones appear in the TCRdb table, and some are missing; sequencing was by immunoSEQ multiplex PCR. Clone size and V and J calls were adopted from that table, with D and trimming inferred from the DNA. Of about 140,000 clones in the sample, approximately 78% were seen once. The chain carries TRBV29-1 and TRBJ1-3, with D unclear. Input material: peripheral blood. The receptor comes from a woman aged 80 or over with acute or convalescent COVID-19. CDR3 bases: TGCAGCGTTCAGAGGGACACCATATATTTT. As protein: CSVQRDTIYF.